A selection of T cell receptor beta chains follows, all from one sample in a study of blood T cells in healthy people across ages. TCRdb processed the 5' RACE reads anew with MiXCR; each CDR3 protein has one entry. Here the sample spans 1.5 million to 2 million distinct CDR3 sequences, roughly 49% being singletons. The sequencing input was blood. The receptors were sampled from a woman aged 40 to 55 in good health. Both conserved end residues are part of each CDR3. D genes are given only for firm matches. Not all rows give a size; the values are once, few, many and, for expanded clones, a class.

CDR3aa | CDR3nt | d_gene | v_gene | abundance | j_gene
CASSTPGTRSGELFF | TGCGCCAGCAGCACACCCGGGACTAGATCCGGGGAGCTGTTTTTT | TRBD2 | TRBV5-1 | - | TRBJ2-2
CASSDRAPGNSPLHF | TGTGCCAGCAGCGACAGGGCCCCGGGGAATTCACCCCTCCACTTT | TRBD1 | TRBV6-5 | - | TRBJ1-6
CASSPALRGYNEQFF | TGTGCCAGCAGCCCTGCCCTCCGGGGATACAATGAGCAGTTCTTC | - | TRBV3-1 | few | TRBJ2-1
CASSVGDSGGGDTQYF | TGTGCCAGCAGCGTAGGAGATAGCGGGGGGGGGGATACGCAGTATTTT | TRBD2 | TRBV9 | once | TRBJ2-3
CASRRDTNQETQYF | TGTGCCAGTCGCAGGGACACCAACCAAGAGACCCAGTACTTC | - | TRBV12-3/TRBV12-4 | - | TRBJ2-5
CSARELAGGETQYF | TGCAGTGCTAGAGAACTAGCGGGTGGAGAGACCCAGTACTTC | TRBD2 | TRBV20-1 | - | TRBJ2-5
CASSQEMASGANVLTF | TGCGCCAGCAGCCAAGAGATGGCCTCTGGGGCCAACGTCCTGACTTTC | - | TRBV4-3 | - | TRBJ2-6
CASSLSTGEAFYEQYF | TGTGCCAGCAGTTTGTCAACAGGGGAGGCGTTCTACGAGCAGTACTTC | - | TRBV27 | - | TRBJ2-7
CATLAGGISYEQYF | TGTGCCACCCTAGCGGGGGGGATATCCTACGAGCAGTACTTC | TRBD2 | TRBV7-9 | few | TRBJ2-7
CASSEGGQGTPPLHF | TGTGCCAGCAGTGAAGGGGGACAGGGGACACCACCCCTCCACTTT | TRBD1 | TRBV2 | - | TRBJ1-6
CASSYSATPPYEQYF | TGTGCCAGCAGTTACTCGGCCACTCCCCCTTACGAGCAGTACTTC | - | TRBV6-2/TRBV6-3 | - | TRBJ2-7
CASSPPWTDLEAFF | TGTGCCAGCAGCCCTCCTTGGACAGACCTAGAAGCTTTCTTT | - | TRBV7-9 | - | TRBJ1-1
CGGTGDYNEQFF | TGCGGCGGGACAGGGGATTACAATGAGCAGTTCTTC | TRBD1 | TRBV20-1 | - | TRBJ2-1
CATSRDGDPSNTQYF | TGTGCCACCAGCAGAGACGGGGATCCTAGTAATACGCAGTATTTT | - | TRBV15 | few | TRBJ2-3
CSARPDWGPHNEQFF | TGCAGTGCTAGACCGGACTGGGGCCCCCACAATGAGCAGTTCTTC | - | TRBV20-1 | - | TRBJ2-1
CASSPPEGYNEQFF | TGTGCCAGCTCACCACCGGAAGGGTACAATGAGCAGTTCTTC | - | TRBV18 | - | TRBJ2-1
CASRRRGKNQETQYF | TGTGCCAGCAGGCGGCGGGGCAAAAACCAAGAGACCCAGTACTTC | - | TRBV28 | few | TRBJ2-5
CASSFSGGPTDTQYF | TGTGCCAGCAGTTTCAGCGGGGGACCCACAGATACGCAGTATTTT | TRBD2 | TRBV6-2/TRBV6-3 | few | TRBJ2-3
CASSETGFALAKNIQYF | TGTGCCAGCAGTGAAACGGGGTTTGCTCTAGCCAAAAACATTCAGTACTTC | - | TRBV6-1 | few | TRBJ2-4
CASSLGLAGGQGEDTQYF | TGCGCCAGCAGCCTTGGACTAGCGGGGGGGCAGGGGGAAGATACGCAGTATTTT | TRBD2 | TRBV4-3 | - | TRBJ2-3
CASSYMGGSTDTQYF | TGTGCCAGCAGTTATATGGGGGGATCCACAGATACGCAGTATTTT | - | TRBV6-5 | - | TRBJ2-3
CASSFPNGGRPTQYF | TGTGCCAGCAGCTTCCCGAACGGGGGTCGCCCGACCCAGTACTTC | - | TRBV5-4 | - | TRBJ2-5
CASSTGTASFSGANVLTF | TGCGCCAGCAGCACCGGGACAGCTTCCTTCTCTGGGGCCAACGTCCTGACTTTC | TRBD1 | TRBV5-1 | - | TRBJ2-6
CASNLRVTYNEQYF | TGTGCCAGCAACTTAAGGGTCACCTACAATGAGCAGTACTTC | - | TRBV7-9 | - | TRBJ2-7
CASSLARLTETQYF | TGTGCCAGCAGCTTAGCGAGGTTGACGGAGACCCAGTACTTC | - | TRBV7-9 | few | TRBJ2-5
CASRPGTEGTQYF | TGTGCCAGCAGACCCGGGACGGAAGGGACCCAGTACTTC | - | TRBV7-2 | - | TRBJ2-5
CASSLAGFGQTQETQYF | TGTGCCAGCAGCTTGGCTGGATTTGGACAGACCCAAGAGACCCAGTACTTC | - | TRBV5-6 | few | TRBJ2-5
CASSYSEEDRSNEKLFF | TGTGCCAGCAGTTACTCGGAAGAGGACAGGTCTAATGAAAAACTGTTTTTT | TRBD1 | TRBV6-6 | - | TRBJ1-4
CASSSGGGGYYNEQFF | TGTGCCAGCAGCTCGGGGGGCGGGGGATACTACAATGAGCAGTTCTTC | - | TRBV11-1 | - | TRBJ2-1
CASSLRGQLNEQFF | TGTGCCAGCAGTTTACGGGGACAACTCAATGAGCAGTTCTTC | - | TRBV12-3/TRBV12-4 | - | TRBJ2-1
CSATQLEGVYEQYF | TGCAGTGCAACGCAGCTTGAGGGAGTCTACGAGCAGTACTTC | - | TRBV20-1 | - | TRBJ2-7
CASSREGARYNEQFF | TGTGCCAGCAGTCGAGAGGGGGCCCGCTACAATGAGCAGTTCTTC | TRBD1 | TRBV7-2 | - | TRBJ2-1
CASSYRGTGRKVDGHTF | TGTGCCAGCAGTTACCGCGGGACAGGACGGAAAGTTGATGGCCACACCTTC | TRBD1 | TRBV6-5 | - | TRBJ1-2
CASSRSAASGGFLSTDTQYF | TGTGCCAGCAGCCGCTCCGCGGCTAGCGGGGGGTTCCTCAGCACAGATACGCAGTATTTT | TRBD2 | TRBV7-6 | - | TRBJ2-3
CASSFGQPYTDTQYF | TGTGCCAGCAGTTTCGGGCAGCCTTACACAGATACGCAGTATTTT | - | TRBV27 | - | TRBJ2-3
CASSFGGGGGRKNEQYF | TGTGCCAGCAGCTTTGGAGGAGGGGGCGGAAGGAAGAATGAGCAGTACTTC | - | TRBV7-2 | - | TRBJ2-5
CSARTPGTGRNEQFF | TGCAGTGCTAGAACCCCCGGGACAGGGAGGAATGAGCAGTTCTTC | TRBD1 | TRBV20-1 | - | TRBJ2-1
CSASNWDTEAFF | TGCAGTGCTAGTAACTGGGACACTGAAGCTTTCTTT | - | TRBV20-1 | once | TRBJ1-1
CSVWDNINQETQYF | TGCAGTGTTTGGGACAACATAAACCAAGAGACCCAGTACTTC | - | TRBV20-1 | - | TRBJ2-5
CASSTLTSGGAQVQFF | TGTGCCAGCAGCACCCTGACTAGCGGGGGGGCCCAGGTTCAGTTCTTC | TRBD2 | TRBV6-2/TRBV6-3 | - | TRBJ2-1
CASSPHDGENEKLFF | TGCGCCAGCAGCCCCCACGACGGTGAAAATGAAAAACTGTTTTTT | - | TRBV5-1 | - | TRBJ1-4
CATSSDSMGYNEQFF | TGTGCCACCAGCAGCGACAGCATGGGCTACAATGAGCAGTTCTTC | - | TRBV15 | few | TRBJ2-1
CASSDFPRGPQNIQYF | TGTGCCAGCAGTGACTTCCCGCGGGGGCCCCAAAACATTCAGTACTTC | - | TRBV25-1 | few | TRBJ2-4
CATSRVLAETQYF | TGTGCCACCAGCAGAGTCCTAGCAGAGACCCAGTACTTC | - | TRBV15 | few | TRBJ2-5
CASRLTGGLNQPQHF | TGTGCCAGCAGGTTGACAGGAGGTCTCAATCAGCCCCAGCATTTT | - | TRBV28 | - | TRBJ1-5
CASNRGTGEETQYF | TGCGCCAGCAACCGTGGGACAGGGGAAGAGACCCAGTACTTC | TRBD1 | TRBV4-1 | few | TRBJ2-5
CSSQTPGDEQFF | TGCAGCTCCCAGACCCCGGGCGATGAGCAGTTCTTC | - | TRBV29-1 | - | TRBJ2-1
CASSISGGASYEQYF | TGTGCCAGCAGCATCAGCGGGGGTGCGTCCTACGAGCAGTACTTC | TRBD2 | TRBV11-2 | - | TRBJ2-7
CASTETGSYNEQYF | TGTGCCAGCACCGAAACGGGTTCCTACAATGAGCAGTACTTC | - | TRBV6-5 | once | TRBJ2-7
CSARAEGHGNQPQHF | TGCAGTGCTAGAGCCGAAGGGCATGGGAATCAGCCCCAGCATTTT | - | TRBV20-1 | - | TRBJ1-5
CASSSTEMIYEQYF | TGTGCCAGCAGCTCGACTGAAATGATCTACGAGCAGTACTTC | - | TRBV7-2 | - | TRBJ2-7
CARHTGLAKNIQYF | TGTGCTAGACACACAGGGCTAGCCAAAAACATTCAGTACTTC | - | TRBV12-5 | - | TRBJ2-4